This TCR beta chain stems from a study of neoadjuvant anti-PD-1 for oral cavity cancer. The protocol was immunoSEQ multiplex PCR, while the TCRdb copy is restricted to in-frame clones and leaves out a portion. The sample comprises about 80,000 clones, 70% to 85% of which are singletons, and 2.5% to 3.5% rests with the top ten. V trimming: 8 bases; J trimming: 0 bases; junction bases outside the gene matches: 7. The CDR3 totals 15 residues. CDR1 is MNHNS, CDR2 SASEGT, per germline. V is TRBV6-1 and J is TRBJ2-1; 7 bases are a match to TRBD2. The sequencing used PBMCs, collected before nivolumab (anti-PD-1) treatment. The TCR was taken from a person aged 40-85 years with oral cavity squamous cell carcinoma. CDR3 protein: CASGGERSSYNEQFF. The CDR3 region has the DNA TGTGCCAGCGGGGGGGAGCGAAGCTCCTACAATGAGCAGTTCTTC.